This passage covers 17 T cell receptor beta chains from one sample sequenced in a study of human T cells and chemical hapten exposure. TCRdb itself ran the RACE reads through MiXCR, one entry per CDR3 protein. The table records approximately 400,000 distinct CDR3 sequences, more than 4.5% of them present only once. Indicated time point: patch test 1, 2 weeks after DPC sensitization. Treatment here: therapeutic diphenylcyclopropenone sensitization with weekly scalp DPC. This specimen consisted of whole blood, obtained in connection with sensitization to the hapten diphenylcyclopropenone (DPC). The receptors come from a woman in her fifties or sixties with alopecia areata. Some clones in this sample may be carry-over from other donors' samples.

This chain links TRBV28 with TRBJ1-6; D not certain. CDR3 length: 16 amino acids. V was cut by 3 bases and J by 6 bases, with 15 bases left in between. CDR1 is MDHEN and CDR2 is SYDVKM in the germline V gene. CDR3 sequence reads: CASSFGSGGTNSPLHF. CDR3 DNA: TGTGCCAGCAGTTTCGGATCGGGAGGCACTAATTCACCCCTCCACTTT. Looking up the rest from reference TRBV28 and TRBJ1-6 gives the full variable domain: DVKVTQSSRYLVKRTGEKVFLECVQDMDHENMFWYRQDPGLGLRLIYFSYDVKMKEKGDIPEGYSVSREKKERFSLILESASTNQTSMYLCASSFGSGGTNSPLHFGNGTRLTVT.

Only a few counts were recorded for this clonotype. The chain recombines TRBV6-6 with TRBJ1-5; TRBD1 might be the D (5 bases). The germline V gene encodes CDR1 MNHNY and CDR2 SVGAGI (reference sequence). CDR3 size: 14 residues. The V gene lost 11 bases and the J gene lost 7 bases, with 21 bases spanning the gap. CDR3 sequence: CAVTPSGTGQPQHF. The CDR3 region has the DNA TGTGCCGTCACCCCCTCAGGGACCGGGCAGCCCCAGCATTTT.

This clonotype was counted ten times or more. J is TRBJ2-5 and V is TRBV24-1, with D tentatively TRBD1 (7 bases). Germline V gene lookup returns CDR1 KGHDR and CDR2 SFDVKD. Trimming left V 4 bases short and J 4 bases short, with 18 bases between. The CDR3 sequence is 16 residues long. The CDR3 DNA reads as TGTGCCACCAGTGACCCTCGGTTCAGGGGGGTAGAGACCCAGTACTTC. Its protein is CATSDPRFRGVETQYF.

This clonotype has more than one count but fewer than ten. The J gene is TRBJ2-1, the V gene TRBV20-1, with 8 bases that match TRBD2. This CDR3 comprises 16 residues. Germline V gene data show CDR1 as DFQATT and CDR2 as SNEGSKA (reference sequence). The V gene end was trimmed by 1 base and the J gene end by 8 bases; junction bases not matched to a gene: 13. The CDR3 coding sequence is TGCAGTGCTAGAGCAGGGAGCGGGAGAGTGGGGTATGAGCAGTTCTTC. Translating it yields CSARAGSGRVGYEQFF.

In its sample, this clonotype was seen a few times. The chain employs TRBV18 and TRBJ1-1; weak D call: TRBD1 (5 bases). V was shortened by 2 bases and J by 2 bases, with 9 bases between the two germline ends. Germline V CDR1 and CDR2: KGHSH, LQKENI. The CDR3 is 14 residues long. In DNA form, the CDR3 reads TGTGCCAGCTCACCATGGACAACAAACACTGAAGCTTTCTTT. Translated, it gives CASSPWTTNTEAFF. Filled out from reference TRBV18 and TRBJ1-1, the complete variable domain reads NAGVMQNPRHLVRRRGQEARLRCSPMKGHSHVYWYRQLPEEGLKFMVYLQKENIIDESGMPKERFSAEFPKEGPSILRIQQVVRGDSAAYFCASSPWTTNTEAFFGQGTRLTVV.

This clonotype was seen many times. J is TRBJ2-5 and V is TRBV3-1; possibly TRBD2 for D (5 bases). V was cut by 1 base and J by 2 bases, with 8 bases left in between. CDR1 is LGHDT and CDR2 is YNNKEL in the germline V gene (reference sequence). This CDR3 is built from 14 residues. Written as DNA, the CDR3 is TGTGCCAGCAGCCAAGGACTAACTCAAGAGACCCAGTACTTC. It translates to CASSQGLTQETQYF.

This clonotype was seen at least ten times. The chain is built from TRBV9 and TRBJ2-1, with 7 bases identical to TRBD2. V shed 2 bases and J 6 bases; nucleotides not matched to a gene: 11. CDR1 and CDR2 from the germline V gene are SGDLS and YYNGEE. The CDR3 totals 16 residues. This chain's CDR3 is CASSVRIAGEGNEQFF. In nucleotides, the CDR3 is TGTGCCAGCAGCGTTAGGATAGCCGGGGAGGGCAATGAGCAGTTCTTC. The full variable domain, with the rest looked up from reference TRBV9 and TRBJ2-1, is DSGVTQTPKHLITATGQRVTLRCSPRSGDLSVYWYQQSLDQGLQFLIQYYNGEERAKGNILERFSAQQFPDLHSELNLSSLELGDSALYFCASSVRIAGEGNEQFFGPGTRLTVL.

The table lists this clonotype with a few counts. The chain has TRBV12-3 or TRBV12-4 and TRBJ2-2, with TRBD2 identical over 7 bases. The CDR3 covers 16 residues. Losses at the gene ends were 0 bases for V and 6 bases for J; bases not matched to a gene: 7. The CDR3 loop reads CASSLARRGGAGELFF. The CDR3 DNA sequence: TGTGCCAGCAGTTTAGCGCGGAGGGGAGGGGCCGGGGAGCTGTTTTTT.

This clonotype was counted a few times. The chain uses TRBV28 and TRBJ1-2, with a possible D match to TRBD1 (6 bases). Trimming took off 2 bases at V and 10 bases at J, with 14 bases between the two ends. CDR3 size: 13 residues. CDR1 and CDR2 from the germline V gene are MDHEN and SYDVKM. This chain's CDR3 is CASSLGQGKDYTF. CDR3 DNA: TGTGCCAGCAGTTTAGGGCAGGGGAAAGACTACACCTTC.

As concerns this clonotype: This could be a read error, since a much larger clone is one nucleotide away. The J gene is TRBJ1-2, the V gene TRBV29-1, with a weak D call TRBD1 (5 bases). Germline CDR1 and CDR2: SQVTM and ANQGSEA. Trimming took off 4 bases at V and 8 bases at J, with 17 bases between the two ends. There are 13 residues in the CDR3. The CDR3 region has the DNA TGCAGCGTTGGGGAGTGTCTCCGGGGCGGCTACACCTTC. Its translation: CSVGECLRGGYTF. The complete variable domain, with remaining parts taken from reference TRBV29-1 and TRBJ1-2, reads SAVISQKPSRDICQRGTSLTIQCQVDSQVTMMFWYRQQPGQSLTLIATANQGSEATYESGFVIDKFPISRPNLTFSTLTVSNMSPEDSSIYLCSVGECLRGGYTFGSGTRLTVV.

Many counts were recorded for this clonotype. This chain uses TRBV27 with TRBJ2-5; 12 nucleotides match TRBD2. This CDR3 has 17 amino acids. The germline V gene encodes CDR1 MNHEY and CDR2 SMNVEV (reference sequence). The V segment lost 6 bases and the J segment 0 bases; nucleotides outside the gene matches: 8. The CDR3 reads CASSQTSGGPYQETQYF. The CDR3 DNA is TGTGCCAGCAGCCAGACTAGCGGGGGCCCTTACCAAGAGACCCAGTACTTC.

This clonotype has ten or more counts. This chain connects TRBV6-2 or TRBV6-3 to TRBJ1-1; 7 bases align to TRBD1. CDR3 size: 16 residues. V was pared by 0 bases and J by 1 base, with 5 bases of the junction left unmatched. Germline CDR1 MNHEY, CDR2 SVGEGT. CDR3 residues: CASSYSLDRPNTEAFF. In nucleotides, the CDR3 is TGTGCCAGCAGTTACTCCTTGGACAGGCCGAACACTGAAGCTTTCTTT.

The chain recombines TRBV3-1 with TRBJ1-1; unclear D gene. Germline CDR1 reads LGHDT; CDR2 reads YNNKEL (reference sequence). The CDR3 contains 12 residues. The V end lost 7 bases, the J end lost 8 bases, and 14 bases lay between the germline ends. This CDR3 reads CASNFRAGEAFF. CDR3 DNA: TGTGCCAGCAACTTTAGGGCCGGCGAAGCTTTCTTT.

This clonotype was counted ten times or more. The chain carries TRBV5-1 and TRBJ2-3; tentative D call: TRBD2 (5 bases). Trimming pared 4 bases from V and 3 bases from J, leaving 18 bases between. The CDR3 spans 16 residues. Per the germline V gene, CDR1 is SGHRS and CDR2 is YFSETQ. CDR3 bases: TGCGCCAGCAGCAGGACTCCCAGCACAGATACAGATACGCAGTATTTT. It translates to CASSRTPSTDTDTQYF. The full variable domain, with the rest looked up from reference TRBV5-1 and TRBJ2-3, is KAGVTQTPRYLIKTRGQQVTLSCSPISGHRSVSWYQQTPGQGLQFLFEYFSETQRNKGNFPGRFSGRQFSNSRSEMNVSTLELGDSALYLCASSRTPSTDTDTQYFGPGTRLTVL.

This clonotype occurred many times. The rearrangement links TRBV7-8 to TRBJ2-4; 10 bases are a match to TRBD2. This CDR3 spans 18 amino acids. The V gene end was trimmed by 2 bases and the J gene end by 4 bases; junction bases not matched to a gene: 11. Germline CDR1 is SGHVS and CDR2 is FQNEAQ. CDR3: CASSLPTLAGAGKNIQYF. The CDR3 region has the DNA TGTGCCAGCAGCTTACCCACTCTAGCGGGAGCCGGAAAAAACATTCAGTACTTC.

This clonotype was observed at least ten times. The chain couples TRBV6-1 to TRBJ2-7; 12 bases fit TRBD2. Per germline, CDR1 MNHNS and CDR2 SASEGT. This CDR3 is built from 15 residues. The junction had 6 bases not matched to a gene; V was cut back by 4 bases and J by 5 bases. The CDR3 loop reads CASSAGLAGGNEQYF. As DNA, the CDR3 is TGTGCCAGCAGTGCGGGACTAGCGGGTGGAAACGAGCAGTACTTC.

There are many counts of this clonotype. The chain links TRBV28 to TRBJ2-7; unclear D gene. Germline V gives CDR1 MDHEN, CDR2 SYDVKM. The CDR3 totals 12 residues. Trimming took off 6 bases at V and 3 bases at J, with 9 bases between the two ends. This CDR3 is CASSSNFYEQYF. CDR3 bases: TGTGCCAGCAGCTCGAACTTCTACGAGCAGTACTTC.